These 26 T cell receptor beta chains were sequenced from one sample in a study of tumor-infiltrating lymphocytes in primary liver carcinoma. Without any cell sorting, about 18-30 mg of bulk tissue yielded co-extracted RNA and DNA. Constant-region priming of around 530 ng total RNA yielded TCR beta cDNA. Slightly modified ARM-PCR with three nested multiplex PCR rounds yielded TCR beta libraries. Primers for the first two PCR rounds were TRBV1-TRBV30 forward primers and a C-beta reverse primer (about 11 cycles per round). Each CDR3 protein gets one entry after TCRdb re-called the multiplex PCR reads with MiXCR. The data show around 27,000 distinct CDR3 sequences, around 79% seen once. Material for sequencing was liver tumor tissue from sampling region 3. Subset specified: tumor region T3, left-lateral pole. These receptor sequences come from a man in his forties or fifties with primary liver carcinoma and hepatitis B virus infection.

Worth noting for this clonotype: At one of its ends the junction is not consistent with the germline gene, which may arise from a read error. The chain couples TRBV20-1 to TRBJ2-7, with D possibly called TRBD1 or TRBD2 (6 bases each). This CDR3 contains 12 residues. CDR1 is DFQATT and CDR2 is SNEGSKA in the germline V gene (reference sequence). The CDR3 loop reads CSGQGRGDERNF. The CDR3 DNA reads TGCAGTGGTCAGGGGCGCGGGGACGAGCGGAACTTC.

A single count supports this clonotype. The chain carries TRBV28 and TRBJ1-5; D unresolved. Per the germline V gene, CDR1 is MDHEN and CDR2 is SYDVKM. This CDR3 has 12 amino acids. The CDR3: CASRNYDQPQHF. CDR3 coding DNA: TGTGCTAGTCGAAACTACGACCAGCCCCAGCATTTT.

A note on this clonotype: A read error is likely, as this CDR3 ends without the conserved phenylalanine or tryptophan. This chain uses TRBV11-2 with TRBJ2-2; the match to TRBD2 covers 7 bases. CDR3 size: 17 residues. Germline loops: CDR1 SGHAT, CDR2 FQNNGV. The CDR3 loop is CASSLALGGTNTWELFY. The CDR3 coding sequence is TGTGCCAGCAGCTTAGCATTGGGAGGGACGAACACCTGGGAGCTGTTTTAT.

On this clonotype itself: The junction shows a germline mismatch at one end, possibly a read error. This chain links TRBV11-2 with TRBJ2-2; weak D call: TRBD2 (5 bases). Germline CDR1 is SGHAT and CDR2 is FQNNGV. The CDR3 has 15 residues. CDR3 amino acids: CASSFGESNTGELFF. CDR3 nucleotide sequence: TGTGCCAGCAGCTTTGGGGAATCGAACACCGGGGAACTGTTTTTT. The variable domain in full, completed from reference TRBV11-2 and TRBJ2-2, reads EAGVAQSPRYKIIEKRQSVAFWCNPISGHATLYWYQQILGQGPKLLIQFQNNGVVDDSQLPKDRFSAERLKGVDSTLKIQPAKLEDSAVYLCASSFGESNTGELFFGEGSRLTVL.

Concerning this clonotype: No conserved phenylalanine or tryptophan is present at the end of the CDR3, so a read error is the likely explanation. The chain employs TRBV4-1 and TRBJ1-5, with D unclear. CDR1 and CDR2 from the germline V gene are MGHRA and YSYEKL. This CDR3 has 16 amino acids. The CDR3 spells CASSQEVADGVLPQHL. The CDR3 DNA follows: TGCGCAAGCAGCCAAGAAGTCGCGGACGGGGTTCTGCCCCAGCATTTA.

Comments on this clonotype: The final CDR3 position lacks the conserved phenylalanine or tryptophan, pointing to a likely read error. The rearrangement uses TRBV5-4 and TRBJ2-7; 9 bases fit TRBD2. The germline V gene encodes CDR1 SGHNT and CDR2 YYREEE (reference sequence). The CDR3 runs to 15 residues. The CDR3 reads CDSSLSGTSLDEQYY. Here the CDR3 DNA reads TGTGACAGCAGTCTCTCCGGGACTAGCCTTGACGAGCAGTACTAC.

In this sample, this clonotype turned up many times. This chain links TRBV19 with TRBJ2-1; 11 bases agree with TRBD2. CDR3 length equals 15 residues. The trim removed 9 bases at V and 7 bases at J, leaving 11 bases unmatched. The germline gives CDR1 LNHDA, CDR2 SQIVND (reference sequence). The CDR3 spells CASTSAASGRNEQFF. CDR3 coding DNA: TGTGCCAGCACCTCGGCGGCTAGCGGGAGGAATGAGCAGTTCTTC.

As for this clonotype: A junction end diverges from the germline sequence, so it may reflect a read error. The CDR3 reads CACSLALGGANTRELFF. As DNA, the CDR3 is TGTGCCTGCAGCTTAGCGTTAGGAGGGGCGAACACGAGGGAGCTGTTTTTT. The rearrangement links TRBV11-2 to TRBJ2-2; perhaps TRBD2 as D (6 bases). The germline gives CDR1 SGHAT, CDR2 FQNNGV. CDR3 size: 17 residues.

The sample holds many counts of this clonotype. The chain is built from TRBV5-6 and TRBJ2-7; 10 bases fit TRBD2. Looked up from germline, CDR1 is SGHDT and CDR2 is YYEEEE. V shed 4 bases, J shed 0 bases, and the junction held 10 bases outside the gene matches. The CDR3 is made up of 17 amino acids. CDR3 DNA sequence: TGTGCCAGCAGCATTCGCCTAGCGGGAGTGATCTCCTACGAGCAGTACTTC. Its translation is CASSIRLAGVISYEQYF.

Remarks on this clonotype: Without the conserved terminal phenylalanine or tryptophan, this CDR3 likely stems from a read error. This chain uses TRBV5-6 with TRBJ2-3, with 7 bases identical to TRBD2. The CDR3 has 16 amino acids. V shed 7 bases, J shed 4 bases, and the junction held 15 bases outside the gene matches. Germline V lookup: CDR1 SGHDT, CDR2 YYEEEE. CDR3 residues: CASRYGYSGRADTQYL. The CDR3 DNA is TGTGCCAGCCGATATGGCTATAGTGGGAGGGCAGATACGCAGTATCTT.

The V and J genes are TRBV10-3 and TRBJ1-5; no definite D call. The V gene's germline CDR1 is ENHRY and CDR2 SYGVKD. V lost 1 base and J lost 12, with 16 bases in between. The CDR3 length is 14 residues. The CDR3 protein is CAISEYEGDYHQHF. DNA for the CDR3: TGTGCCATCAGTGAGTATGAGGGCGATTATCACCAGCATTTT.

This clonotype was seen at least ten times. A read error may account for a junction end that differs from germline. The chain is built from TRBV28 and TRBJ2-1, with 9 bases fitting TRBD1. The V gene's germline CDR1 is MDHEN and CDR2 SYDVKM. CDR3 size: 15 residues. This CDR3 is CAGSYGQGTYNEQFF. CDR3 nucleotide sequence: TGTGCCGGCAGTTATGGACAGGGGACTTACAATGAGCAGTTCTTC.

Points on this clonotype: One end of the junction fails to match germline, which may point to a read error. This rearrangement joins TRBV6-1 to TRBJ1-5; D is unclear. This CDR3 has 15 residues. The germline gives CDR1 MNHNS, CDR2 SASEGT. The CDR3 sequence: CASSVTWAFNHPQHF. DNA for the CDR3: TGTGCCAGCAGTGTCACATGGGCCTTCAATCACCCCCAACATTTT.

As for this clonotype: The conserved phenylalanine or tryptophan normally closing the CDR3 is absent here, so this likely arose from a read error. The chain has TRBV12-3 or TRBV12-4 and TRBJ1-3; D may be TRBD1 (6 bases). The CDR3 has 14 residues. The CDR3 region is CASSPHREGNTIYS. The CDR3 region has the DNA TGTGCTAGCAGTCCGCACAGGGAAGGAAACACCATATATTCT.

On this clonotype: One junction end does not reproduce the germline sequence, and a read error may be involved. The V and J genes are TRBV4-3 and TRBJ2-1; D possibly corresponds to TRBD2 (5 bases). CDR1 and CDR2 from the germline V gene are LGHNA and YSLEER. The CDR3 consists of 15 residues. CDR3 coding DNA: TGCGCCAGCAACCAAGATGCGGGTTTAGGCTATGAACAGTTCTTC. It translates to CASNQDAGLGYEQFF.

About this clonotype: Relative to the germline gene, one junction end is altered; a read error may explain this. The CDR3 region has the DNA TGTGCTAGCAGCCGCCTAGCGGGAACGAACATCAGGGAGCTGTTTTTT. It codes for CASSRLAGTNIRELFF. V gene TRBV6-6 combines with J gene TRBJ2-2; 9 bases map to TRBD2. The CDR3 runs to 16 residues. In germline, CDR1 is MNHNY, CDR2 SVGAGI (reference sequence).

Comments on this clonotype: The CDR3 does not close with the conserved phenylalanine or tryptophan, likely indicating a read error. The V call is TRBV6-6, the J call TRBJ2-3; a possible D gene is TRBD1 (6 bases). Looked up from germline, CDR1 is MNHNY and CDR2 is SVGAGI (reference sequence). V was clipped by 6 bases and J by 4 bases, with 17 bases between them. The CDR3 is 15 amino acids. CDR3 bases: TGTGCCAGCAGCCACGGGACATATGTCCCAGATACGCAGTATATT. It is translated as CASSHGTYVPDTQYI.

Points on this clonotype: The junction and the germline gene differ at one end; a read error may be behind it. The rearrangement joins TRBV28 to TRBJ2-7; 9 nucleotides match TRBD2. Looked up from germline, CDR1 is MDHEN and CDR2 is SYDVKM. The CDR3 is 15 residues long. The CDR3 bases are TGTACCAGTAGTTTTAGGGCTAGCGGGATCTACGAGCAGTACTTC. As protein: CTSSFRASGIYEQYF.

Only one count was recorded for this clonotype. Relative to the germline gene, one junction end is altered; a read error may explain this. This chain connects TRBV28 to TRBJ2-1; no firm D call. The CDR3 spans 16 residues. Germline loops: CDR1 MDHEN, CDR2 SYDVKM. The CDR3 region has the DNA TGTGCCAGCAGTTTGATATGGTACTGCTCCTACAATGAGCACTTCTTC. It translates to CASSLIWYCSYNEHFF.

Notes on this clonotype: Germline is not matched at one junction end, which may reflect a read error. The gene calls are TRBV11-2 and TRBJ2-7; tentatively, D is TRBD2 (5 bases). The CDR3 spans 14 residues. Germline lookup yields CDR1 SGHAT and CDR2 FQNNGV. CDR3 bases: TGTGCAAGCAGCTTAAATCTTGGTGGATGGGAGCAATACTTC. This sequence encodes CASSLNLGGWEQYF.

A note on this clonotype: Germline is not matched at one junction end, which may reflect a read error. The chain has TRBV10-3 and TRBJ2-7; D could derive from TRBD1 or TRBD2 (6 bases each). The CDR3 covers 15 residues. Germline V gene sequence: CDR1 ENHRY, CDR2 SYGVKD. The CDR3 protein is CAISGDGGGGYEHYF. Here the CDR3 DNA reads TGTGCCATCAGTGGGGACGGAGGGGGAGGCTACGAGCATTACTTC.

This clonotype was seen only a few times. The junction and the germline gene differ at one end; a read error may be behind it. The V gene is TRBV5-1, the J gene TRBJ1-2; no reliable D call. This CDR3 comprises 14 residues. From germline, CDR1 is SGHRS and CDR2 YFSETQ. CDR3 residues: CVSSFGGEQRGYTF. Here the CDR3 DNA reads TGCGTCAGCAGCTTCGGCGGGGAACAACGTGGCTACACCTTC.

In regard to this clonotype: As the CDR3 is not closed by the conserved phenylalanine or tryptophan, this likely results from a read error. The rearrangement uses TRBV10-2 and TRBJ2-7; a possible D gene is TRBD1 (5 bases). Looked up from germline, CDR1 is WSHSY and CDR2 is SAAADI. The CDR3 length is 15 residues. V was cut by 7 bases and J by 3 bases, with 19 bases left in between. The DNA of the CDR3 is TGCGCCAGCAACCCTGAACAAGGGGCGATCTACGAGCAGTACATC. Translating it yields CASNPEQGAIYEQYI.

The chain couples TRBV29-1 to TRBJ1-1; no clear D. Germline values: CDR1 SQVTM, CDR2 ANQGSEA. CDR3 length: 11 amino acids. The V gene lost 4 bases and the J gene lost 2 bases, with 5 bases spanning the gap. For the CDR3, the DNA is TGCAGCGTTGTGAACAACACTGAAGCTTTCTTT. Translated, it gives CSVVNNTEAFF.

A note on this clonotype: Here the CDR3 omits its conserved ending phenylalanine or tryptophan, so a read error is the likely source. The rearrangement links TRBV10-3 to TRBJ1-2, with D possibly TRBD1 on 6 matching bases. The CDR3 runs 12 residues. V lost 3 bases and J lost 5, with 7 bases in between. The V gene's germline CDR1 is ENHRY and CDR2 SYGVKD. CDR3 DNA sequence: TGTGCCATCAGTGACAGGGGTTATGGCTACACCCTT. It translates to CAISDRGYGYTL.

This clonotype came up once. Mismatch with germline at one junction end may stem from a read error. The chain employs TRBV29-1 and TRBJ2-7, with D possibly matching TRBD2 (6 bases). The germline CDR1 and CDR2 sequences are SQVTM and ANQGSEA. There are 12 residues in the CDR3. The CDR3 nucleotides read TGTAGCGATACTAGCAGCTCCTACGATCAGTACTTC. It codes for CSDTSSSYDQYF.